The rows below give T cell receptor beta chains drawn from one sample of a study of PD-L1 blockade in urothelial cancer. Repertoires were generated with immunoSEQ multiplex PCR, while TCRdb's copy carries only in-frame clones and drops some. The repertoire consists of roughly 49,000 clones, with more than 70% occurring once and the leading ten covering 20% to 25%. The input for sequencing was PBMCs, taken around atezolizumab (anti-PD-L1) treatment. All receptors derive from a man between 60 and 70 years old with urothelial cancer. CDR3s include the opening cysteine and the closing phenylalanine or tryptophan. Fields, in order: J gene, clone size, D gene, CDR3 length, V gene, CDR3 DNA, CDR3 protein. The D gene is left open where the match is weak. Only part of the rows carry a size: once, few, many, or a class if the clone is expanded.

J gene: TRBJ2-7
clone size: -
D gene: -
CDR3 length: 15
V gene: TRBV15
CDR3 DNA: TGTGCCACCAGCAGAGTTCAGGCTAGGGGCTACGAGCAGTACTTC
CDR3 protein: CATSRVQARGYEQYF

J gene: TRBJ2-1
clone size: -
D gene: TRBD2
CDR3 length: 14
V gene: TRBV6-1
CDR3 DNA: TGTGCCTGCGAGCGGGGGGGTTCCTACAATGAGCAGTTCTTC
CDR3 protein: CACERGGSYNEQFF

J gene: TRBJ2-5
clone size: -
D gene: TRBD2
CDR3 length: 17
V gene: TRBV6-1
CDR3 DNA: TGTGCCAGCAGTGCTCGGGGAGCGGGGGGCCTTAGAGAGACCCAGTACTTC
CDR3 protein: CASSARGAGGLRETQYF

J gene: TRBJ2-7
clone size: -
D gene: TRBD2
CDR3 length: 15
V gene: TRBV2
CDR3 DNA: TGTGCCAGCAGTCCCCGGGGGGATCACGGGGACGAGCAGTACTTC
CDR3 protein: CASSPRGDHGDEQYF

J gene: TRBJ1-1
clone size: -
D gene: -
CDR3 length: 13
V gene: TRBV5-6
CDR3 DNA: TGTGCCAGCAGCTTGGGTCGGGGACTTGAAGCTTTCTTT
CDR3 protein: CASSLGRGLEAFF

J gene: TRBJ1-3
clone size: -
D gene: TRBD1
CDR3 length: 14
V gene: TRBV30
CDR3 DNA: TGTGCCTGGAGTGGGGACAGGGCTGGAAACACCATATATTTT
CDR3 protein: CAWSGDRAGNTIYF

J gene: TRBJ1-1
clone size: -
D gene: -
CDR3 length: 14
V gene: TRBV5-1
CDR3 DNA: TGCGCCAGCAGCTGGCAGGGGAGAAACACTGAAGCTTTCTTT
CDR3 protein: CASSWQGRNTEAFF

J gene: TRBJ1-4
clone size: -
D gene: TRBD1
CDR3 length: 15
V gene: TRBV29-1
CDR3 DNA: TGCAGCGCCTCAGGGGTACAGGGGGCAGGTGAAAAACTGTTTTTT
CDR3 protein: CSASGVQGAGEKLFF

J gene: TRBJ1-2
clone size: -
D gene: TRBD1
CDR3 length: 13
V gene: TRBV30
CDR3 DNA: TGTGCCTGGAGTGTGACAGGGGGCTTTGGCTACACCTTC
CDR3 protein: CAWSVTGGFGYTF

J gene: TRBJ1-2
clone size: -
D gene: -
CDR3 length: 14
V gene: TRBV2
CDR3 DNA: TGTGCCAGCAGTGAAACGGCTACTAGCTATGGCTACACCTTC
CDR3 protein: CASSETATSYGYTF

J gene: TRBJ1-5
clone size: -
D gene: -
CDR3 length: 16
V gene: TRBV19
CDR3 DNA: TGTGCCAGTAGTATCAGGGTAACTTTTGGCAATCAGCCCCAGCATTTT
CDR3 protein: CASSIRVTFGNQPQHF

J gene: TRBJ2-2
clone size: -
D gene: -
CDR3 length: 14
V gene: TRBV5-1
CDR3 DNA: TGCGCCAGCAGCCGGCCCGGGGGAGCCGGGGAGCTGTTTTTT
CDR3 protein: CASSRPGGAGELFF

J gene: TRBJ2-5
clone size: -
D gene: TRBD2
CDR3 length: 15
V gene: TRBV5-5
CDR3 DNA: TGTGCCAGCAGCTTGGACGGACTAGGGGCAGAGACCCAGTACTTC
CDR3 protein: CASSLDGLGAETQYF

J gene: TRBJ2-2
clone size: -
D gene: TRBD2
CDR3 length: 15
V gene: TRBV6-4
CDR3 DNA: TGTGCCAGCAGTGAGCGGGGGGGACTCACCGGGGAGCTGTTTTTT
CDR3 protein: CASSERGGLTGELFF

J gene: TRBJ1-1
clone size: once
D gene: -
CDR3 length: 14
V gene: TRBV5-1
CDR3 DNA: TGCGCCAGCAGCTTGGATTCAACGCGGACTGAAGCTTTCTTT
CDR3 protein: CASSLDSTRTEAFF

J gene: TRBJ1-1
clone size: -
D gene: TRBD1
CDR3 length: 15
V gene: TRBV18
CDR3 DNA: TGTGCCAGCTCACCAAGCCCGGACAGGGGCACTGAAGCTTTCTTT
CDR3 protein: CASSPSPDRGTEAFF

J gene: TRBJ2-1
clone size: -
D gene: TRBD2
CDR3 length: 14
V gene: TRBV5-6
CDR3 DNA: TGTGCCAGCCTAGAGCGGGGCCTCTACAATGAGCAGTTCTTC
CDR3 protein: CASLERGLYNEQFF

J gene: TRBJ2-5
clone size: -
D gene: -
CDR3 length: 15
V gene: TRBV27
CDR3 DNA: TGTGCCAGCAGTTTATGGCGGCAGGGAGGCGAGACCCAGTACTTC
CDR3 protein: CASSLWRQGGETQYF

J gene: TRBJ1-2
clone size: -
D gene: -
CDR3 length: 13
V gene: TRBV27
CDR3 DNA: TGTGCCAGCAGTCCGTACAGGGATGGCGGCTACACCTTC
CDR3 protein: CASSPYRDGGYTF

J gene: TRBJ2-7
clone size: few
D gene: TRBD1
CDR3 length: 16
V gene: TRBV10-3
CDR3 DNA: TGTGCCATCAGCGCTTTGCGGGACAGGGCCTCCTACGAGCAGTACTTC
CDR3 protein: CAISALRDRASYEQYF

J gene: TRBJ2-7
clone size: -
D gene: -
CDR3 length: 15
V gene: TRBV15
CDR3 DNA: TGTGCCACCAGCGTCACCCAGGGTTCTCCCTACGAGCAGTACTTC
CDR3 protein: CATSVTQGSPYEQYF

J gene: TRBJ1-5
clone size: -
D gene: -
CDR3 length: 14
V gene: TRBV30
CDR3 DNA: TGTGCCTGGAGTGAGGGGTGGGGCAATCAGCCCCAGCATTTT
CDR3 protein: CAWSEGWGNQPQHF

J gene: TRBJ2-5
clone size: few
D gene: -
CDR3 length: 14
V gene: TRBV5-4
CDR3 DNA: TGTGCCAGCAGCTCCGACTGGAGGGTGGAGACCCAGTACTTC
CDR3 protein: CASSSDWRVETQYF

J gene: TRBJ1-2
clone size: -
D gene: TRBD1
CDR3 length: 15
V gene: TRBV5-1
CDR3 DNA: TGCGCCAGCAGCCCAGGGACAGCCTCTAACTATGGCTACACCTTC
CDR3 protein: CASSPGTASNYGYTF

J gene: TRBJ2-1
clone size: few
D gene: TRBD2
CDR3 length: 14
V gene: TRBV19
CDR3 DNA: TGTGCCAGTAATCCGGCGGGGGGGTTGTCTGAGCAGTTCTTC
CDR3 protein: CASNPAGGLSEQFF

J gene: TRBJ1-3
clone size: -
D gene: -
CDR3 length: 13
V gene: TRBV29-1
CDR3 DNA: TGCAGCGTTGAAGTGGGGCCTGGAAACACCATATATTTT
CDR3 protein: CSVEVGPGNTIYF

J gene: TRBJ2-7
clone size: -
D gene: -
CDR3 length: 13
V gene: TRBV4-2
CDR3 DNA: TGTGCCAGCAGCCGGGAGGCGACCTACGAGCAGTACTTC
CDR3 protein: CASSREATYEQYF

J gene: TRBJ1-1
clone size: once
D gene: -
CDR3 length: 13
V gene: TRBV6-5
CDR3 DNA: TGTGCCAGCAGTCCCGGCGGCTACACTGAAGCTTTCTTT
CDR3 protein: CASSPGGYTEAFF

J gene: TRBJ1-1
clone size: -
D gene: TRBD1
CDR3 length: 14
V gene: TRBV18
CDR3 DNA: TGTGCCAGCTCACCATTCCGGGACAGCTTAGAAGCTTTCTTT
CDR3 protein: CASSPFRDSLEAFF

J gene: TRBJ1-1
clone size: -
D gene: TRBD1
CDR3 length: 16
V gene: TRBV5-1
CDR3 DNA: TGCGCCAGCAGCTTTGGTACAGGGGGCTTGAACACTGAAGCTTTCTTT
CDR3 protein: CASSFGTGGLNTEAFF

J gene: TRBJ1-3
clone size: -
D gene: -
CDR3 length: 14
V gene: TRBV4-1
CDR3 DNA: TGCGCCAGCAGCCAAATTAATAGCGGAAACACCATATATTTT
CDR3 protein: CASSQINSGNTIYF

J gene: TRBJ1-6
clone size: -
D gene: TRBD1
CDR3 length: 15
V gene: TRBV5-3
CDR3 DNA: TGTGCCAGAAGCTCTCCCGGACAGGGGGCGTCACCCCTCCACTTT
CDR3 protein: CARSSPGQGASPLHF

J gene: TRBJ2-2
clone size: -
D gene: TRBD1
CDR3 length: 16
V gene: TRBV29-1
CDR3 DNA: TGCAGCGTTGAAGGGGGTAGGGGACAGCTCACCGGGGAGCTGTTTTTT
CDR3 protein: CSVEGGRGQLTGELFF

J gene: TRBJ1-3
clone size: once
D gene: -
CDR3 length: 15
V gene: TRBV7-2
CDR3 DNA: TGTGCCAGCAGCTTACCCTCCCGGGGTTCAGACACCATATATTTT
CDR3 protein: CASSLPSRGSDTIYF

J gene: TRBJ1-2
clone size: -
D gene: TRBD1
CDR3 length: 15
V gene: TRBV5-1
CDR3 DNA: TGCGCCAGCAGCTTTGGGACAGGGAGTGGTTATGGCTACACCTTC
CDR3 protein: CASSFGTGSGYGYTF

J gene: TRBJ1-1
clone size: few
D gene: TRBD1
CDR3 length: 13
V gene: TRBV19
CDR3 DNA: TGTGCCAGTAGTACGAACAGGGGTATCGCAGCTTTCTTT
CDR3 protein: CASSTNRGIAAFF

J gene: TRBJ2-2
clone size: -
D gene: TRBD2
CDR3 length: 15
V gene: TRBV5-1
CDR3 DNA: TGCGCCAGCACAGCGGGAGATTATGGACCCGGGGAGCTGTTTTTT
CDR3 protein: CASTAGDYGPGELFF

J gene: TRBJ1-6
clone size: -
D gene: -
CDR3 length: 16
V gene: TRBV30
CDR3 DNA: TGTGCCTGGAGTGTCGGAGGGGAACTCTATAATTCACCCCTCCACTTT
CDR3 protein: CAWSVGGELYNSPLHF

J gene: TRBJ1-3
clone size: -
D gene: -
CDR3 length: 15
V gene: TRBV5-4
CDR3 DNA: TGTGCCAGCAGTAATGGCCAGGTCTCTGGAAACACCATATATTTT
CDR3 protein: CASSNGQVSGNTIYF

J gene: TRBJ2-3
clone size: -
D gene: -
CDR3 length: 14
V gene: TRBV7-3
CDR3 DNA: TGTGCCAGCAGCTTAACAGGGGGCACAGATACGCAGTATTTT
CDR3 protein: CASSLTGGTDTQYF

J gene: TRBJ2-1
clone size: -
D gene: -
CDR3 length: 13
V gene: TRBV7-7
CDR3 DNA: TGTGCTAGCAGCTTAGCTAGGACTAACGAGCAGTTCTTC
CDR3 protein: CASSLARTNEQFF

J gene: TRBJ1-1
clone size: -
D gene: -
CDR3 length: 14
V gene: TRBV27
CDR3 DNA: TGTGCCAGCAGTGTAACAGGGACAATCACTGAAGCTTTCTTT
CDR3 protein: CASSVTGTITEAFF

J gene: TRBJ2-7
clone size: -
D gene: TRBD2
CDR3 length: 15
V gene: TRBV6-6
CDR3 DNA: TGTGCCAGCAGTTTCGCGGGGGAGGGCTCCTACGAGCAGTACTTC
CDR3 protein: CASSFAGEGSYEQYF

J gene: TRBJ1-6
clone size: -
D gene: TRBD1
CDR3 length: 17
V gene: TRBV9
CDR3 DNA: TGTGCCAGCAGCCCCGACAGGGCCAGCTCCTATAATTCACCCCTCCACTTT
CDR3 protein: CASSPDRASSYNSPLHF

J gene: TRBJ2-1
clone size: -
D gene: TRBD2
CDR3 length: 17
V gene: TRBV28
CDR3 DNA: TGTGCCAGCAGTTCCCTAAGCGGGAGTAGATCCTACAATGAGCAGTTCTTC
CDR3 protein: CASSSLSGSRSYNEQFF

J gene: TRBJ2-3
clone size: once
D gene: -
CDR3 length: 18
V gene: TRBV4-1
CDR3 DNA: TGCGCCAGCAGCCAAGAACACCTACTAGACGTAGGCACAGATACGCAGTATTTT
CDR3 protein: CASSQEHLLDVGTDTQYF

J gene: TRBJ1-1
clone size: -
D gene: TRBD1
CDR3 length: 15
V gene: TRBV27
CDR3 DNA: TGTGCCAGCAGTTCCCAGGGGGCTGGCAATTCTGAAGCTTTCTTT
CDR3 protein: CASSSQGAGNSEAFF

J gene: TRBJ1-1
clone size: -
D gene: -
CDR3 length: 13
V gene: TRBV11-2
CDR3 DNA: TGTGCCAGCAGCCTTCGGGATGACACTGAAGCTTTCTTT
CDR3 protein: CASSLRDDTEAFF

J gene: TRBJ1-1
clone size: -
D gene: -
CDR3 length: 14
V gene: TRBV5-1
CDR3 DNA: TGCGCCAGCAGCTTATGGGGCTCGGAAACTGAAGCTTTCTTT
CDR3 protein: CASSLWGSETEAFF